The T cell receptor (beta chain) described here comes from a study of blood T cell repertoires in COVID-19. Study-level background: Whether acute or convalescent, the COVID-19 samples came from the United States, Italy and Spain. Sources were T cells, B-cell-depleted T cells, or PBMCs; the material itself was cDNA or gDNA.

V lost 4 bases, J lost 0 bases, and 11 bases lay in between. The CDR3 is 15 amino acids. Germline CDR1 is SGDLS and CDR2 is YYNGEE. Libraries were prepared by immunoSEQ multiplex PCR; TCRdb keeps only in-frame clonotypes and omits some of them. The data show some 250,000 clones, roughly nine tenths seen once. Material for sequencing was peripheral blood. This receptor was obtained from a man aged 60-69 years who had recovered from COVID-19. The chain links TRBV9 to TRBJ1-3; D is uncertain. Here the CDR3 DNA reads TGTGCCAGCAGCTCTAGAGCGGTCTCTGGAAACACCATATATTTT. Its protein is CASSSRAVSGNTIYF.